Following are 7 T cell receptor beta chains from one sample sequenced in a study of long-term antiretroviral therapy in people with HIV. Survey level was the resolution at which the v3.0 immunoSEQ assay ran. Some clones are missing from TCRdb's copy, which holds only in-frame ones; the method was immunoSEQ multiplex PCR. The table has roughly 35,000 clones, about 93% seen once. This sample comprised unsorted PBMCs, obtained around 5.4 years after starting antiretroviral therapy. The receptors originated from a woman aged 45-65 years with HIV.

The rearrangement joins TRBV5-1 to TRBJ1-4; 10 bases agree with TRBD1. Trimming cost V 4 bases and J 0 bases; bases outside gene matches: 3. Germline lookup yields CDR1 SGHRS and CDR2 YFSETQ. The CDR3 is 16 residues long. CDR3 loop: CASSRDRGATNEKLFF. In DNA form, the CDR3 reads TGCGCCAGCAGCCGGGACAGGGGCGCAACTAATGAAAAACTGTTTTTT.

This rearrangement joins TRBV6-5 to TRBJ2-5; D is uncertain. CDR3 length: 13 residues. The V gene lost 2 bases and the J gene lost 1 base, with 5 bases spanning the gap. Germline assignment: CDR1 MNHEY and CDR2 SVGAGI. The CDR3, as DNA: TGTGCCAGCAGTTACCCTCCCCAAGAGACCCAGTACTTC. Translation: CASSYPPQETQYF.

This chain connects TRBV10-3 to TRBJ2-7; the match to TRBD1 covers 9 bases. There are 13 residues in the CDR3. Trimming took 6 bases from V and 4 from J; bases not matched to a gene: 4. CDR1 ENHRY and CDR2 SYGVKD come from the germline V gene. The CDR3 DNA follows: TGTGCCATCAGCCCGGGACAGGGTTACGAGCAGTACTTC. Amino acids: CAISPGQGYEQYF.

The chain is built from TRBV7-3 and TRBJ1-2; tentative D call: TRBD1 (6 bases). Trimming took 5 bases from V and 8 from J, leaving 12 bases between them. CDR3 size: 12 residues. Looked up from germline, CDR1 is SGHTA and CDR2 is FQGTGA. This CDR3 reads CASSPGGQGYTF. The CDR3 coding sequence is TGTGCCAGCAGCCCTGGGGGGCAGGGCTACACCTTC.

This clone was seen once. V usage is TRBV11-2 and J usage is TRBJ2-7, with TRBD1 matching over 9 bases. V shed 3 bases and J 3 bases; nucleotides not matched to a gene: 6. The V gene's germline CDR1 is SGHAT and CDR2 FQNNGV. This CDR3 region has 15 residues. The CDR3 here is CASSFRTGVDYEQYF. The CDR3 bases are TGTGCCAGCAGCTTTCGGACAGGGGTGGACTACGAGCAGTACTTC.

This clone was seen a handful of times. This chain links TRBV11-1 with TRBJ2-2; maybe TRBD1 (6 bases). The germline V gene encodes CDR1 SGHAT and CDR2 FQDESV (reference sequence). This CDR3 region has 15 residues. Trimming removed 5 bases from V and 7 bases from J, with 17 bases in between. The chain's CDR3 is CASSLSGTWNGELFF. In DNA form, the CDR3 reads TGTGCCAGCAGCCTTTCCGGGACATGGAACGGGGAGCTGTTTTTT. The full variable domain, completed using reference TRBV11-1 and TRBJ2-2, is EAEVAQSPRYKITEKSQAVAFWCDPISGHATLYWYRQILGQGPELLVQFQDESVVDDSQLPKDRFSAERLKGVDSTLKIQPAELGDSAMYLCASSLSGTWNGELFFGEGSRLTVL.

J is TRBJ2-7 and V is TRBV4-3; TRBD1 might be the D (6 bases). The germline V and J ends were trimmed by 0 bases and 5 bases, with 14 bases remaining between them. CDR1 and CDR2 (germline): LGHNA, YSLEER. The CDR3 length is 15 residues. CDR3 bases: TGCGCCAGCAGCCAAGATCGGTGGGGGCCCAACGAGCAGTACTTC. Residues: CASSQDRWGPNEQYF.